The clone carrying this TCR beta chain was counted a single time. This entry comes from a study of blood T cell repertoires in COVID-19. CDR1 and CDR2 (germline): SGHVS, FQNEAQ. The CDR3 consists of 17 residues. Trimming took 2 bases from V and 6 from J; bases not matched to a gene: 8. Repertoires were generated with immunoSEQ multiplex PCR, while TCRdb's copy carries only in-frame clones and drops some. This sample has about 280,000 clones, with 88% found just once. The clonotype comes from a man aged 18 to 29 with active or convalescent COVID-19. The chain combines TRBV7-8 with TRBJ2-1, with 12 positions matching TRBD2. The sequencing sample was made of peripheral blood. The CDR3 region is CASSLPRTSGESNEQFF. In DNA, the CDR3 is TGTGCCAGCAGCTTACCCCGGACTAGCGGGGAGAGCAATGAGCAGTTCTTC.